The 22 T cell receptor beta chains in this list originate from one sample, sequenced in a study of PD-1 blockade in classical Hodgkin lymphoma. The method was immunoSEQ multiplex PCR; TCRdb's version includes in-frame clones alone and lacks a portion of them. The data contain around 99,000 clones, roughly four fifths of them singletons. All trial patients relapsed after autologous stem cell transplantation. This specimen was peripheral blood mononuclear cells (PBMCs), taken before the second cycle of nivolumab. The receptors derive from a human donor with classical Hodgkin lymphoma.

This clone was seen only a few times. In the same sample, other DNA sequences code for this CDR3. The chain has TRBV28 and TRBJ1-1; D gene unclear. This CDR3 is 16 amino acids long. V was clipped by 4 bases and J by 0 bases, with 15 bases between them. Germline-derived CDR1 and CDR2 are MDHEN and SYDVKM. This chain's CDR3 is CASSSPGRKMNTEAFF. The CDR3 DNA follows: TGTGCCAGCAGTTCCCCAGGACGCAAAATGAACACTGAAGCTTTCTTT.

V is TRBV9 and J is TRBJ2-1, with D perhaps matching TRBD1 (6 bases). Germline V gene sequence: CDR1 SGDLS, CDR2 YYNGEE. V was trimmed by 1 base and J by 8 bases, leaving 10 bases between them. The CDR3 is 13 residues long. The CDR3 reads CASSVNRVDEQFF. In DNA, the CDR3 is TGTGCCAGCAGCGTAAACAGGGTCGATGAGCAGTTCTTC.

Only one count was recorded for this clone. CDR3 region: CASSPKDSGRSYEQYF. In DNA, the CDR3 is TGTGCCAGCAGCCCCAAAGATAGCGGGAGATCCTACGAGCAGTACTTC. V usage is TRBV4-2 and J usage is TRBJ2-7, with 9 bases lining up with TRBD2. The CDR3 spans 16 residues. V lost 4 bases to trimming and J lost 1 base; unmatched junction nucleotides: 8. CDR1 is LGHNA and CDR2 is YNFKEQ in the germline V gene.

The chain carries TRBV5-4 and TRBJ1-3; 7 nucleotides line up with TRBD1. V trimming: 4 bases; J trimming: 0 bases; junction bases outside the gene matches: 10. The CDR3 covers 17 residues. Germline V CDR1 and CDR2: SGHNT, YYREEE (reference sequence). The CDR3 loop is CASSPDRDRHSGNTIYF. CDR3 sequence (DNA): TGTGCCAGCAGCCCTGACAGGGACCGCCACTCTGGAAACACCATATATTTT. Full variable domain (remainder filled in from reference TRBV5-4 and TRBJ1-3): ETGVTQSPTHLIKTRGQQVTLRCSSQSGHNTVSWYQQALGQGPQFIFQYYREEENGRGNFPPRFSGLQFPNYSSELNVNALELDDSALYLCASSPDRDRHSGNTIYFGEGSWLTVV.

This clone was observed once. The CDR3: CASRGRTTNEKLFF. CDR3 nucleotides: TGCGCCAGCAGAGGCAGAACAACTAATGAAAAACTGTTTTTT. This chain links TRBV5-1 with TRBJ1-4; D is unclear. Looked up from germline, CDR1 is SGHRS and CDR2 is YFSETQ. The CDR3 length is 14 residues. Deletions cut 5 bases from V and 0 bases from J, with 8 bases between.

This chain uses TRBV9 with TRBJ2-2; D possibly corresponds to TRBD2 (6 bases). Germline loops: CDR1 SGDLS, CDR2 YYNGEE. The CDR3 has 15 amino acids. Trimming removed 0 bases from V and 5 bases from J, with 11 bases in between. CDR3: CASSVVRGGTGELFF. DNA for the CDR3: TGTGCCAGCAGCGTAGTTAGGGGAGGAACCGGGGAGCTGTTTTTT.

A note on this clone: Other DNA sequences from this sample encode an identical CDR3 as well. V is TRBV10-3 and J is TRBJ2-7; D is unclear. Germline assignment: CDR1 ENHRY and CDR2 SYGVKD. V was trimmed by 5 bases and J by 0 bases, leaving 8 bases between them. The CDR3 is made up of 13 amino acids. The CDR3 sequence: CAISPDSSYEQYF. CDR3 in DNA: TGTGCCATCAGTCCCGATAGCTCCTACGAGCAGTACTTC.

The rearrangement links TRBV5-8 to TRBJ2-7, with 9 bases that match TRBD2. The CDR3 loop spans 14 amino acids. Germline V gives CDR1 SGHTS, CDR2 YDEGEE. V shed 4 bases, J shed 4 bases, and the junction held 6 bases outside the gene matches. The CDR3 DNA reads as TGTGCCAGCAGCAAGATAGCGGGAGCTTACGAGCAGTACTTC. This gives the protein CASSKIAGAYEQYF.

CDR3 loop: CAISESGGGAEAFF. Here the CDR3 DNA reads TGTGCCATCAGTGAGTCTGGAGGGGGAGCTGAAGCTTTCTTT. V and J are TRBV10-3 and TRBJ1-1, with D perhaps TRBD1 (6 bases). The germline V gene encodes CDR1 ENHRY and CDR2 SYGVKD. The CDR3 spans 14 residues. The germline V and J ends were trimmed by 0 bases and 6 bases, with 11 bases remaining between them.

V and J are TRBV6-5 and TRBJ2-5, with a weak D call TRBD1 (5 bases). Trimming pared 11 bases from V and 5 bases from J, leaving 24 bases between. CDR1 and CDR2 (germline): MNHEY, SVGAGI. CDR3 length: 15 amino acids. In nucleotides, the CDR3 is TGTGCCGGCGGAAAACTCAGGGCCCCCTCGGAGACCCAGTACTTC. As protein: CAGGKLRAPSETQYF.

CDR3 sequence reads: CASSQDRINTGELFF. The CDR3 nucleotides read TGCGCCAGCAGCCAAGATCGAATAAACACCGGGGAGCTGTTTTTT. V usage is TRBV4-3 and J usage is TRBJ2-2; D not certain. Germline V gene sequence: CDR1 LGHNA, CDR2 YSLEER. With 0 bases removed from V and 2 bases from J, the gap between germline ends came to 7 bases. CDR3 length equals 15 residues.

This chain connects TRBV6-1 to TRBJ2-7, with 10 bases matching TRBD1. This CDR3 is built from 15 residues. Germline CDR1 and CDR2: MNHNS and SASEGT. The ends lost 6 bases at V and 7 bases at J; junction bases unmatched: 12. In nucleotides, the CDR3 is TGTGCCAGCAGCGTTTTGGGACAGGGGTTGGGTGAGCAGTACTTC. Translating gives CASSVLGQGLGEQYF.

V is TRBV5-1 and J is TRBJ2-5; 11 bases are a match to TRBD2. Germline CDR1 reads SGHRS; CDR2 reads YFSETQ. This CDR3 comprises 20 residues. V was clipped by 0 bases and J by 2 bases; unmatched bases: 15. In nucleotides, the CDR3 is TGCGCCAGCAGCTTGGCCAACGTGGCTAGCGGGAGGACAAAACAAGAGACCCAGTACTTC. Protein: CASSLANVASGRTKQETQYF. Full variable domain (outside the CDR3, taken from reference TRBV5-1 and TRBJ2-5): KAGVTQTPRYLIKTRGQQVTLSCSPISGHRSVSWYQQTPGQGLQFLFEYFSETQRNKGNFPGRFSGRQFSNSRSEMNVSTLELGDSALYLCASSLANVASGRTKQETQYFGPGTRLLVL.

This chain uses TRBV5-1 with TRBJ2-5; 13 bases agree with TRBD2. This CDR3 region has 17 residues. V was clipped by 4 bases and J by 5 bases; unmatched bases: 11. In germline, CDR1 is SGHRS, CDR2 YFSETQ. The CDR3 DNA follows: TGCGCCAGCAGCCCCGGGACTAGCGGGAAGGGTGCGGAGACCCAGTACTTC. It is translated as CASSPGTSGKGAETQYF.

This chain joins TRBV5-1 and TRBJ1-1, with a tentative D call TRBD1 (5 bases). Trimming took 4 bases from V and 0 from J, leaving 13 bases between them. Germline loops: CDR1 SGHRS, CDR2 YFSETQ. The CDR3 sequence is 15 residues long. The CDR3, as DNA: TGCGCCAGCAGCAGGCCGGGACCGATGAACACTGAAGCTTTCTTT. Residues: CASSRPGPMNTEAFF.

The V and J genes are TRBV6-6 and TRBJ1-2, with 8 bases matching TRBD1. Germline values: CDR1 MNHNY, CDR2 SVGAGI (reference sequence). With 5 bases clipped from V and 5 bases from J, the junction kept 7 bases outside the gene matches. The CDR3 consists of 14 residues. For the CDR3, the DNA is TGTGCCAGCAGTACAAGGGACAGGTCTTATGGCTACACCTTC. Protein: CASSTRDRSYGYTF.

V usage is TRBV25-1 and J usage is TRBJ1-1; no definite D call. The CDR3 extends over 13 amino acids. Per the germline V gene, CDR1 is MGHDK and CDR2 is SYGVNS. Trimming stripped 3 bases from V and 4 bases from J, with 9 bases between. The CDR3 here is CASSESGFTEAFF. The DNA for the CDR3 is TGTGCCAGCAGTGAGTCGGGATTCACTGAAGCTTTCTTT.

This sequence joins TRBV11-2 and TRBJ2-3; possibly TRBD2 for D (5 bases). V lost 7 bases and J lost 3, with 14 bases in between. Germline V gives CDR1 SGHAT, CDR2 FQNNGV. The CDR3 contains 14 residues. The CDR3: CASTHPGKTDTQYF. In DNA, the CDR3 is TGTGCCAGCACCCACCCCGGGAAGACAGATACGCAGTATTTT. Variable domain in full (rest from reference TRBV11-2 and TRBJ2-3): EAGVAQSPRYKIIEKRQSVAFWCNPISGHATLYWYQQILGQGPKLLIQFQNNGVVDDSQLPKDRFSAERLKGVDSTLKIQPAKLEDSAVYLCASTHPGKTDTQYFGPGTRLTVL.

The chain employs TRBV15 and TRBJ1-1; the D gene is possibly TRBD1 (6 bases). This CDR3 is built from 15 residues. From germline, CDR1 is LNHNV and CDR2 YYDKDF (reference sequence). Trimming took off 2 bases at V and 4 bases at J, with 14 bases between the two ends. CDR3 sequence: CATSRTTGYGTEAFF. For the CDR3, the DNA is TGTGCCACCAGCAGAACCACAGGGTACGGCACTGAAGCTTTCTTT.

The chain combines TRBV9 with TRBJ2-1; 7 bases align to TRBD1. CDR3 length: 17 amino acids. V dropped 0 bases and J dropped 9; count of bases not matched to a gene: 15. Germline V gives CDR1 SGDLS, CDR2 YYNGEE. In nucleotides, the CDR3 is TGTGCCAGCAGCGTAGCTTCAGGGGGTGCAGGTCTCAGTGAGCAGTTCTTC. This translates into CASSVASGGAGLSEQFF.

This chain links TRBV6-5 with TRBJ2-1; D call uncertain. Germline CDR1 is MNHEY and CDR2 is SVGAGI. V lost 5 bases and J lost 0, with 11 bases in between. There are 15 residues in the CDR3. The CDR3 region has the DNA TGTGCCAGCAGTCCCATGTCCCACTCCTACAATGAGCAGTTCTTC. Its translation is CASSPMSHSYNEQFF.

This clone was seen a few times. The chain couples TRBV7-2 to TRBJ1-5; D is perhaps TRBD1 (5 bases). The CDR3 is 14 amino acids. Trimming left V 10 bases short and J 0 bases short, with 13 bases between. Germline-derived CDR1 and CDR2 are SGHTA and FQGNSA. The CDR3: CATSTVNSNQPQHF. CDR3 nucleotides: TGTGCCACGTCGACAGTCAATAGCAATCAGCCCCAGCATTTT.